One sample yielded the 23 T cell receptor beta chains listed below, sequenced in a study of CD8 T cells in Susac syndrome. The RNA input was about 0.5 to 1 ug, and it was reverse transcribed with random hexamers. Via MiXCR, TCRdb re-called the immunoSEQ multiplex PCR reads, giving one row per CDR3 protein. The sample holds a few hundred thousand distinct CDR3 sequences, roughly 85% seen once. The sample consisted of CD8+ T cells from PBMCs. These receptor sequences come from a human donor with multiple sclerosis.

The rearrangement joins TRBV28 to TRBJ2-1; D is undetermined. This CDR3 has 15 residues. Germline V gene data show CDR1 as MDHEN and CDR2 as SYDVKM. The ends were cut back, 6 bases at V and 5 bases at J, with 17 bases in the middle. For the CDR3, the DNA is TGTGCCAGCAGCACCACCAGCTGGGCTAACAATGAGCAGTTCTTC. This gives the protein CASSTTSWANNEQFF. Full variable domain (outside the CDR3, taken from reference TRBV28 and TRBJ2-1): DVKVTQSSRYLVKRTGEKVFLECVQDMDHENMFWYRQDPGLGLRLIYFSYDVKMKEKGDIPEGYSVSREKKERFSLILESASTNQTSMYLCASSTTSWANNEQFFGPGTRLTVL.

V is TRBV25-1 and J is TRBJ1-1; D is unclear. Germline loops: CDR1 MGHDK, CDR2 SYGVNS. V lost 3 bases and J 6 bases, leaving 8 bases between the germline ends. The CDR3 contains 12 residues. The CDR3: CASSEGSPEAFF. The CDR3 bases are TGTGCCAGCAGTGAGGGATCCCCTGAAGCTTTCTTT.

This chain uses TRBV18 with TRBJ2-2, with 9 bases identical to TRBD1. Unmatched junction bases numbered 4, after V lost 2 bases and J lost 3 bases. The CDR3 contains 16 residues. Germline values: CDR1 KGHSH, CDR2 LQKENI. The CDR3 reads CASSPTGGAYTGELFF. The CDR3, as DNA: TGTGCCAGCTCACCAACAGGGGGCGCGTACACCGGGGAGCTGTTTTTT.

This clonotype occurred once. The V gene is TRBV12-3 or TRBV12-4, the J gene TRBJ1-1; D ambiguous. V was clipped by 2 bases and J by 2 bases, with 12 bases between them. This CDR3 spans 15 amino acids. The CDR3 DNA sequence: TGTGCCAGCAGTTTATACTGGGCCTTAAACACTGAAGCTTTCTTT. It specifies CASSLYWALNTEAFF.

The V and J genes are TRBV28 and TRBJ2-6; 10 bases line up with TRBD2. V was pared by 7 bases and J by 0 bases, with 9 bases of the junction left unmatched. Germline V gene lookup returns CDR1 MDHEN and CDR2 SYDVKM. The CDR3 length is 18 residues. For the CDR3, the DNA is TGTGCCAGCACCTGGATGTGGACTAGCGGCTCTGGGGCCAACGTCCTGACTTTC. Encoded protein: CASTWMWTSGSGANVLTF. Filled out from reference TRBV28 and TRBJ2-6, the complete variable domain reads DVKVTQSSRYLVKRTGEKVFLECVQDMDHENMFWYRQDPGLGLRLIYFSYDVKMKEKGDIPEGYSVSREKKERFSLILESASTNQTSMYLCASTWMWTSGSGANVLTFGAGSRLTVL.

This chain links TRBV12-3 or TRBV12-4 with TRBJ2-1; the match to TRBD2 covers 11 bases. V dropped 10 bases and J dropped 6; count of bases not matched to a gene: 8. There are 14 residues in the CDR3. CDR3 region: CATQTGLAANEQFF. For the CDR3, the DNA is TGTGCCACACAAACGGGACTAGCGGCCAATGAGCAGTTCTTC.

The V call is TRBV20-1, the J call TRBJ1-1, with D hard to call. The CDR3 has 12 residues. Between the trimmed V and J ends, which lost 3 bases and 1 base, there was a span of 6 bases. The germline gives CDR1 DFQATT, CDR2 SNEGSKA (reference sequence). DNA for the CDR3: TGCAGTGCTAGGTCAGGGAACACTGAAGCTTTCTTT. Translation: CSARSGNTEAFF.

This clonotype turned up a few times. The chain is built from TRBV27 and TRBJ2-7; perhaps D is TRBD1 or TRBD2 (7 bases each). CDR3 length equals 13 residues. V shed 6 bases and J shed 3 bases, with 12 bases lying between them. CDR1 is MNHEY and CDR2 is SMNVEV in the germline V gene (reference sequence). As DNA, the CDR3 is TGTGCCAGCAGCGCAGGGGGGGGCTACGAGCAGTACTTC. Amino acids: CASSAGGGYEQYF.

This clonotype was observed a single time. This sequence joins TRBV28 and TRBJ2-1, with 13 bases aligning to TRBD2. The V and J ends lost 7 bases and 7 bases, in that order; junction bases with no gene match: 10. Per the germline V gene, CDR1 is MDHEN and CDR2 is SYDVKM. This CDR3 region has 16 residues. The DNA of the CDR3 is TGTGCCAGCACCGGACTAGCGGGAGAGGATAGGAATGAGCAGTTCTTC. Residues: CASTGLAGEDRNEQFF.

This clonotype was detected only a few times. CDR3 amino acids: CASSQGQWWYF. Written as DNA, the CDR3 is TGTGCCAGCAGCCAGGGACAGTGGTGGTACTTC. This chain links TRBV6-5 with TRBJ2-7, with 7 bases identical to TRBD1. Germline V gives CDR1 MNHEY, CDR2 SVGAGI. V gave up 6 bases and J gave up 12 bases; unmatched junction bases: 8. The CDR3 runs to 11 residues.

The chain employs TRBV25-1 and TRBJ2-7; D is unresolved. CDR1 is MGHDK, CDR2 SYGVNS, per germline. V gave up 6 bases and J gave up 4 bases, with 13 bases separating them. The CDR3 is 13 amino acids. The CDR3 loop is CASRPKSHYEQYF. The CDR3 nucleotides are TGTGCCAGCAGGCCCAAATCCCATTACGAGCAGTACTTC.

The gene calls are TRBV7-9 and TRBJ2-2; D possibly corresponds to TRBD2 (6 bases). This CDR3 comprises 15 residues. Looked up from germline, CDR1 is SEHNR and CDR2 is FQNEAQ (reference sequence). Trimming took 6 bases from V and 4 from J, leaving 15 bases between them. The CDR3 bases are TGTGCCAGCAGGTCAACCTTGGGGGGCACCGGGGAGCTGTTTTTT. It encodes CASRSTLGGTGELFF.

This rearrangement joins TRBV7-9 to TRBJ2-7; D gene uncertain. V shed 4 bases and J shed 3 bases, with 4 bases lying between them. Germline V gene data show CDR1 as SEHNR and CDR2 as FQNEAQ (reference sequence). The CDR3 has 11 amino acids. CDR3 sequence: CASSSDYEQYF. The DNA for the CDR3 is TGTGCCAGCAGCTCGGACTACGAGCAGTACTTC.

The chain combines TRBV12-3 or TRBV12-4 with TRBJ2-5; D not resolved. The V end was cut by 3 bases, the J end by 4 bases, with 9 bases between. The CDR3 consists of 13 residues. The CDR3 nucleotides read TGTGCCAGCAGTTTTGCGAGCTTAGAGACCCAGTACTTC. Amino acids: CASSFASLETQYF.

Here the CDR3 reads CSANERGESYEQYF. The CDR3 DNA follows: TGCAGTGCCAACGAAAGGGGAGAGTCCTACGAGCAGTACTTC. The J gene is TRBJ2-7, the V gene TRBV20-1; D is perhaps TRBD1 or TRBD2 (5 bases each). The CDR3 is made up of 14 amino acids. The germline V gene has CDR1 DFQATT and CDR2 SNEGSKA (reference sequence). V was shortened by 6 bases and J by 1 base, with 16 bases between the two germline ends.

This chain connects TRBV11-3 to TRBJ2-2; no definite D call. Between the trimmed V and J ends, which lost 7 bases and 1 base, there was a span of 7 bases. The germline gives CDR1 SGHNT, CDR2 YENEEA. The CDR3 runs 13 residues. CDR3 residues: CASKGQNTGELFF. In DNA form, the CDR3 reads TGTGCCAGCAAAGGTCAGAACACCGGGGAGCTGTTTTTT. The entire variable domain, with the rest obtained from reference TRBV11-3 and TRBJ2-2, is as follows: EAGVVQSPRYKIIEKKQPVAFWCNPISGHNTLYWYLQNLGQGPELLIRYENEEAVDDSQLPKDRFSAERLKGVDSTLKIQPAELGDSAVYLCASKGQNTGELFFGEGSRLTVL.

The rearrangement links TRBV6-5 to TRBJ2-3; weak D call: TRBD1 (5 bases). This CDR3 region has 15 residues. CDR1 and CDR2 from the germline V gene are MNHEY and SVGAGI. The V and J ends lost 7 bases and 2 bases respectively, with 16 bases between them. The CDR3 spells CASKGWQGPTDTQYF. CDR3 coding DNA: TGTGCCAGCAAAGGCTGGCAGGGCCCCACAGATACGCAGTATTTT.

J is TRBJ2-5 and V is TRBV4-1; TRBD2 agrees at 12 bases. The CDR3 runs 16 residues. V lost 1 base and J lost 4; bases outside the gene matches: 4. Germline V gene data show CDR1 as MGHRA and CDR2 as YSYEKL. This CDR3 reads CASSQAILAGGETQYF. In nucleotides, the CDR3 is TGCGCCAGCAGCCAAGCCATACTAGCGGGAGGAGAGACCCAGTACTTC.

This chain joins TRBV30 and TRBJ1-2; 7 positions match TRBD1. The CDR3 runs to 12 residues. CDR1 is GTSNPN, CDR2 SVGIG, per germline (reference sequence). V lost 4 bases, J lost 10 bases, and 9 bases stayed unmatched. This chain's CDR3 is CAWTLQGIFYTF. The DNA of the CDR3 is TGTGCCTGGACCCTACAGGGGATTTTCTACACCTTC.

V usage is TRBV20-1 and J usage is TRBJ2-7; a possible D gene is TRBD2 (5 bases). Trimming took 7 bases from V and 5 from J, leaving 15 bases between them. The CDR3 contains 12 residues. CDR1 is DFQATT and CDR2 is SNEGSKA in the germline V gene (reference sequence). The CDR3 loop reads CSGAGALNEQYF. CDR3 nucleotide sequence: TGCAGTGGGGCGGGCGCTTTGAACGAGCAGTACTTC.

V gene TRBV4-3 combines with J gene TRBJ1-2; 8 nucleotides match TRBD1. This CDR3 is 15 amino acids long. The J segment lost 6 bases and the V segment lost 4 bases, leaving 10 bases of the junction unmatched. Germline V gives CDR1 LGHNA, CDR2 YSLEER. CDR3 DNA: TGCGCCAGCAGCCCAAGACAGGGGAGCATAGATGGCTACACCTTC. Its protein product is CASSPRQGSIDGYTF.

V usage is TRBV29-1 and J usage is TRBJ2-7, with a tentative D call TRBD2 (6 bases). The CDR3 has 12 residues. Trimming shortened V by 7 bases and J by 7 bases, and 17 bases separated the two germline ends. Germline CDR1 is SQVTM and CDR2 is ANQGSEA. CDR3 amino acids: CSATSSRGEQYF. CDR3 coding DNA: TGCAGCGCTACATCGAGCCGGGGGGAGCAGTACTTC.

The count of this clonotype is one. The V gene is TRBV28, the J gene TRBJ2-2, with D uncertain. From germline, CDR1 is MDHEN and CDR2 SYDVKM. V gave up 3 bases and J gave up 4 bases, with 9 bases separating them. The CDR3 consists of 14 residues. The CDR3 DNA sequence: TGTGCCAGCAGTTTTGCAGACACCACCGGGGAGCTGTTTTTT. Translation gives CASSFADTTGELFF.